Below, 24 T cell receptor beta chains from the same sample are listed, as sequenced in a study of cytomegalovirus exposure and HLA in healthy donors. PCR employed 60 Vbeta and 13 Jbeta primers. Sequencing used immunoSEQ multiplex PCR; TCRdb keeps in-frame clones, though not all of them. The sample has roughly 170,000 clones; roughly 82% are singletons. What was sequenced was PBMCs. Every receptor here comes from a girl aged 2 to 9 in good health and CMV-seropositive.

The table lists this clone with a few counts. The CDR3 protein is CASSDPRGGQGVENEQYF. In nucleotides, the CDR3 is TGTGCCAGCAGTGATCCCCGGGGGGGACAGGGGGTGGAAAACGAGCAGTACTTC. The chain uses TRBV25-1 and TRBJ2-5; 11 nucleotides match TRBD1. The J call is doubtful: the DNA matches TRBJ2-7 better. Per germline, CDR1 MGHDK and CDR2 SYGVNS. The length of the CDR3 is 18 residues.

J is TRBJ2-1 and V is TRBV5-1; 10 positions agree with TRBD2. The CDR3 is 15 residues long. Germline V gene lookup returns CDR1 SGHRS and CDR2 YFSETQ. The V gene end was trimmed by 5 bases and the J gene end by 4 bases; junction bases not matched to a gene: 6. CDR3 coding DNA: TGCGCCAGCAGATCGGCTAGCGGGAGTTACAATGAGCAGTTCTTC. It yields the protein CASRSASGSYNEQFF.

The V gene is TRBV28, the J gene TRBJ1-5; 7 bases align to TRBD1. The CDR3 runs 15 residues. J gave up 6 bases and V 5 bases, and 10 bases lay outside the gene matches. CDR1 is MDHEN and CDR2 is SYDVKM in the germline V gene. CDR3 sequence reads: CASSEGGSVSQPQHF. The DNA for the CDR3 is TGTGCCAGCAGTGAAGGGGGCTCCGTAAGTCAGCCCCAGCATTTT.

This clone occurred a few times. The chain employs TRBV7-9 and TRBJ1-1; D remains unclear. This CDR3 is built from 11 residues. V shed 1 base and J shed 7 bases, with 4 bases lying between them. Per the germline V gene, CDR1 is SEHNR and CDR2 is FQNEAQ (reference sequence). CDR3 nucleotides: TGTGCCAGCAGCTTAGTTTATGAAGCTTTCTTT. Translating it yields CASSLVYEAFF.

The chain has TRBV5-1 and TRBJ2-3; 11 bases are a match to TRBD2. Germline V gives CDR1 SGHRS, CDR2 YFSETQ. V was clipped by 4 bases and J by 4 bases; unmatched bases: 5. CDR3 length: 15 residues. The CDR3 reads CASSVSGRAPDTQYF. The CDR3 bases are TGCGCCAGCAGCGTTAGCGGGAGGGCACCAGATACGCAGTATTTT.

Points on this clone: One junction end does not reproduce the germline sequence, and a read error may be involved. The chain combines TRBV20-1 with TRBJ1-2; 8 bases agree with TRBD1. Looked up from germline, CDR1 is DFQATT and CDR2 is SNEGSKA (reference sequence). The CDR3 is made up of 8 amino acids. CDR3 nucleotide sequence: TGCAGTGCTCTGACAGGGGCCTTC. This sequence encodes CSALTGAF.

The chain has TRBV6-1 and TRBJ1-2; the D gene is possibly TRBD1 (6 bases). This CDR3 region has 15 residues. CDR1 and CDR2 from the germline V gene are MNHNS and SASEGT. V was clipped by 1 base and J by 8 bases, with 17 bases between them. CDR3 sequence reads: CASSEGQGPHHGYTF. The CDR3 DNA follows: TGTGCCAGCAGTGAAGGGCAGGGGCCCCACCACGGCTACACCTTC.

This chain links TRBV6-5 with TRBJ1-6; no clear D. Trimming pared 5 bases from V and 0 bases from J, leaving 5 bases between. This CDR3 spans 14 amino acids. Germline V gene sequence: CDR1 MNHEY, CDR2 SVGAGI. CDR3 sequence: CASSEGSYNSPLHF. CDR3 nucleotides: TGTGCCAGCAGTGAGGGCTCCTATAATTCACCCCTCCACTTT.

The genes are TRBV10-1 and TRBJ2-3; D call uncertain. Looked up from germline, CDR1 is WNHNN and CDR2 is SYGVQD (reference sequence). Trimming took off 4 bases at V and 0 bases at J, with 11 bases between the two ends. This CDR3 has 15 residues. The CDR3 reads CASSAVKSSTDTQYF. The CDR3 DNA is TGCGCCAGCAGTGCCGTTAAGAGTAGCACAGATACGCAGTATTTT.

The chain employs TRBV5-1 and TRBJ2-5; 9 nucleotides match TRBD1. With 4 bases clipped from V and 5 bases from J, the junction kept 6 bases outside the gene matches. The germline CDR1 and CDR2 sequences are SGHRS and YFSETQ. The CDR3 spans 14 residues. The CDR3 DNA reads TGCGCCAGCAGCACAGACAGGGGGAGGGAGACCCAGTACTTC. Translation: CASSTDRGRETQYF.

The chain combines TRBV18 with TRBJ1-3; tentative D call: TRBD1 (5 bases). The CDR3 is 15 amino acids. Germline CDR1 and CDR2: KGHSH and LQKENI. Trimming cost V 0 bases and J 2 bases, with 8 bases left between them. This chain's CDR3 is CASSPPSRAGNTIYF. For the CDR3, the DNA is TGTGCCAGCTCACCACCGTCCAGGGCTGGAAACACCATATATTTT.

The gene calls are TRBV7-9 and TRBJ1-1; TRBD1 matches 8 bases. Germline CDR1 and CDR2: SEHNR and FQNEAQ (reference sequence). With 5 bases clipped from V and 1 base from J, the junction kept 9 bases outside the gene matches. The length of the CDR3 is 16 residues. CDR3 bases: TGTGCCAGCAGCCCACCCAACGGGACAGGGAACACTGAAGCTTTCTTT. This sequence encodes CASSPPNGTGNTEAFF.

CDR3 region: CAWSSDRTDFSGNTIYF. The CDR3 nucleotides are TGTGCCTGGAGCTCGGACAGAACCGACTTCTCTGGAAACACCATATATTTT. The V gene is TRBV30, the J gene TRBJ1-3, with D possibly matching TRBD1 (6 bases). The germline V gene encodes CDR1 GTSNPN and CDR2 SVGIG (reference sequence). With 3 bases removed from V and 0 bases from J, the gap between germline ends came to 18 bases. The CDR3 loop spans 17 amino acids.

V is TRBV30 and J is TRBJ2-7, with D perhaps TRBD2 (6 bases). This CDR3 has 13 amino acids. Germline V CDR1 and CDR2: GTSNPN, SVGIG (reference sequence). V lost 7 bases and J lost 0, with 13 bases in between. The CDR3: CASSGLSSYEQYF. The DNA of the CDR3 is TGTGCCTCAAGCGGGCTGAGCTCCTACGAGCAGTACTTC.

The chain links TRBV28 to TRBJ2-7, with 9 bases lining up with TRBD2. V was pared by 6 bases and J by 2 bases, with 5 bases of the junction left unmatched. This CDR3 has 14 residues. Germline V gene sequence: CDR1 MDHEN, CDR2 SYDVKM. The CDR3 loop reads CASRSAGGAYEQYF. CDR3 nucleotides: TGTGCCAGCAGGTCAGCGGGAGGCGCCTACGAGCAGTACTTC.

The chain combines TRBV7-3 with TRBJ2-2; 8 positions agree with TRBD1. Trimming cost V 6 bases and J 1 base; bases outside gene matches: 13. CDR1 is SGHTA, CDR2 FQGTGA, per germline. CDR3 length: 18 amino acids. CDR3 region: CASRPLGTGPMNTGELFF. The CDR3 DNA sequence: TGTGCCAGCAGGCCCCTGGGGACAGGCCCTATGAACACCGGGGAGCTGTTTTTT.

CDR3 sequence: CASSEASGGGTFTYEQYF. The CDR3 DNA reads TGTGCCAGCAGTGAAGCCAGCGGGGGGGGGACTTTCACCTACGAGCAGTACTTC. V is TRBV6-1 and J is TRBJ2-7, with 10 bases fitting TRBD2. Germline V gene data show CDR1 as MNHNS and CDR2 as SASEGT. J gave up 2 bases and V 0 bases, and 10 bases lay outside the gene matches. The length of the CDR3 is 18 residues.

This clone was picked up a small number of times. The chain carries TRBV28 and TRBJ1-1; TRBD1 is a possible D gene (5 bases). Germline CDR1 is MDHEN and CDR2 is SYDVKM. This CDR3 has 13 amino acids. V lost 6 bases, J lost 1 base, and 9 bases lay in between. The CDR3 DNA sequence: TGTGCCAGCAGATCCACAGGGAACACTGAAGCTTTCTTT. This encodes CASRSTGNTEAFF.

The V gene is TRBV4-2, the J gene TRBJ2-5; TRBD1 is a possible D gene (6 bases). Germline assignment: CDR1 LGHNA and CDR2 YNFKEQ. The V and J ends lost 4 bases and 6 bases respectively, with 24 bases between them. The length of the CDR3 is 17 residues. CDR3 DNA: TGTGCCAGCAGCCCCTTAGGAATCGGAAGGGGGATGAAGACCCAGTACTTC. This codes for CASSPLGIGRGMKTQYF.

The chain employs TRBV2 and TRBJ2-7; weak D call: TRBD1 (6 bases). This CDR3 is built from 13 residues. V lost 8 bases and J 0 bases, leaving 11 bases between the germline ends. Looked up from germline, CDR1 is SNHLY and CDR2 is FYNNEI. The CDR3 is CASRTEISYEQYF. The DNA for the CDR3 is TGTGCCAGCCGGACAGAAATCTCCTACGAGCAGTACTTC.

This chain joins TRBV6-1 and TRBJ2-3; D possibly corresponds to TRBD2 (6 bases). V was clipped by 2 bases and J by 4 bases, with 13 bases between them. The CDR3 length is 15 residues. CDR1 is MNHNS and CDR2 is SASEGT in the germline V gene. CDR3 in DNA: TGTGCCAGCAGTGAATATACGACTAGGTCAGATACGCAGTATTTT. It specifies CASSEYTTRSDTQYF.

J is TRBJ2-1 and V is TRBV5-4; TRBD1 might be the D (5 bases). This CDR3 has 14 amino acids. The germline gives CDR1 SGHNT, CDR2 YYREEE (reference sequence). V dropped 0 bases and J dropped 5 bases, with 9 bases sitting between them. The CDR3, as DNA: TGTGCCAGCAGCTTGGGACAGTTAAACAATGAGCAGTTCTTC. This sequence encodes CASSLGQLNNEQFF.

A few counts support this clone. The genes are TRBV5-1 and TRBJ1-2; D not resolved. The CDR3 consists of 13 residues. Germline CDR1 and CDR2: SGHRS and YFSETQ. Deletions cut 2 bases from V and 2 bases from J, with 7 bases between. The CDR3 DNA sequence: TGCGCCAGCAGCTTTGAAGAGAACTATGGCTACACCTTC. It encodes CASSFEENYGYTF. Filled out from reference TRBV5-1 and TRBJ1-2, the complete variable domain reads KAGVTQTPRYLIKTRGQQVTLSCSPISGHRSVSWYQQTPGQGLQFLFEYFSETQRNKGNFPGRFSGRQFSNSRSEMNVSTLELGDSALYLCASSFEENYGYTFGSGTRLTVV.

The chain links TRBV29-1 to TRBJ2-7; no clear D. Trimming took 3 bases from V and 0 from J, leaving 6 bases between them. This CDR3 comprises 12 residues. Germline V lookup: CDR1 SQVTM, CDR2 ANQGSEA. The DNA for the CDR3 is TGCAGCGTTGAGGGCAGCTCCTACGAGCAGTACTTC. Translating gives CSVEGSSYEQYF.